The 32 T cell receptor beta chains below were found in one sample sequenced in a study of blood T cell repertoires in COVID-19. Clones were read by immunoSEQ multiplex PCR, and TCRdb kept only the in-frame ones, dropping some. The table includes 220,000 or so clones, 60% to 85% detected once. Sequencing input: peripheral blood. The receptors come from a woman aged 65 to 85 with acute or convalescent COVID-19.

This chain links TRBV7-2 with TRBJ2-7; D perhaps matches TRBD2 (6 bases). This CDR3 has 13 amino acids. Germline CDR1 SGHTA, CDR2 FQGNSA. V lost 3 bases, J lost 7 bases, and 13 bases lay in between. This CDR3 reads CASSFNGRGEQYF. The CDR3 nucleotides read TGTGCCAGCAGCTTTAACGGGAGAGGGGAGCAGTACTTC. Complete variable domain (other parts from reference TRBV7-2 and TRBJ2-7): GAGVSQSPSNKVTEKGKDVELRCDPISGHTALYWYRQSLGQGLEFLIYFQGNSAPDKSGLPSDRFSAERTGGSVSTLTIQRTQQEDSAVYLCASSFNGRGEQYFGPGTRLTVT.

This clone was seen just once. The V gene is TRBV5-1, the J gene TRBJ2-1; D perhaps matches TRBD2 (6 bases). The germline V and J ends were trimmed by 4 bases and 10 bases, with 9 bases remaining between them. The CDR3 extends over 11 amino acids. Looked up from germline, CDR1 is SGHRS and CDR2 is YFSETQ. The CDR3 reads CASSRLEEQFF. In DNA, the CDR3 is TGCGCCAGCAGCCGACTAGAAGAGCAGTTCTTC.

The chain recombines TRBV5-1 with TRBJ1-6; D gene ambiguous. The germline V and J ends were trimmed by 6 bases and 0 bases, with 10 bases remaining between them. Looked up from germline, CDR1 is SGHRS and CDR2 is YFSETQ. The CDR3 is 15 residues long. CDR3 residues: CASNAGNSYNSPLHF. CDR3 bases: TGCGCCAGCAATGCGGGGAACTCCTATAATTCACCCCTCCACTTT.

This clone showed up just a few times. The chain combines TRBV14 with TRBJ2-1; 12 bases align to TRBD2. Trimming removed 5 bases from V and 9 bases from J; junction bases left unmatched: 14. Germline V lookup: CDR1 SGHDN, CDR2 FVKESK. This CDR3 region has 17 residues. CDR3 sequence (DNA): TGTGCCAGCAGCGGACCCTCTTCTAGCGGGAGGGCCGGTGAGCAGTTCTTC. Residues: CASSGPSSSGRAGEQFF.

As to this clone: An end of the junction differs from the germline gene, which may be a read error. The chain has TRBV15 and TRBJ2-5; 9 bases fit TRBD1. Germline lookup yields CDR1 LNHNV and CDR2 YYDKDF (reference sequence). The CDR3 has 16 residues. This CDR3 reads CATSRQMTGGGETQYF. The CDR3 region has the DNA TGCGCCACCAGCAGACAAATGACAGGGGGGGGAGAGACCCAGTACTTC. Using reference TRBV15 and TRBJ2-5 for the parts outside the CDR3, the full variable domain is DAMVIQNPRYQVTQFGKPVTLSCSQTLNHNVMYWYQQKSSQAPKLLFHYYDKDFNNEADTPDNFQSRRPNTSFCFLDIRSPGLGDTAMYLCATSRQMTGGGETQYFGPGTRLLVL.

The rearrangement joins TRBV7-2 to TRBJ1-5, with D perhaps TRBD1 (5 bases). The CDR3 length is 14 residues. Germline lookup yields CDR1 SGHTA and CDR2 FQGNSA. Trimming removed 5 bases at V and 6 bases at J, with 14 bases between. CDR3 amino acids: CASSPRVSGQPQHF. CDR3 nucleotides: TGTGCCAGCAGCCCCAGGGTTTCTGGTCAGCCCCAGCATTTT.

This clone appeared a single time. The chain has TRBV27 and TRBJ2-5, with TRBD1 identical over 11 bases. CDR1 MNHEY and CDR2 SMNVEV come from the germline V gene (reference sequence). V was pared by 5 bases and J by 4 bases, with 3 bases of the junction left unmatched. This CDR3 is built from 14 residues. The CDR3 nucleotides are TGTGCCAGCAGTCTCGGGACAGGGGGAGAGACCCAGTACTTC. It translates to CASSLGTGGETQYF.

This clone was detected only a few times. The V and J genes are TRBV7-8 and TRBJ2-4; D is perhaps TRBD2 (6 bases). V dropped 5 bases and J dropped 7 bases, with 18 bases sitting between them. The CDR3 extends over 15 amino acids. Germline CDR1 reads SGHVS; CDR2 reads FQNEAQ. Written as DNA, the CDR3 is TGTGCCAGCAGCCTCAGGAGGGAGCTAGGGAACATTCAGTACTTC. This encodes CASSLRRELGNIQYF.

The rearrangement joins TRBV18 to TRBJ1-1; possible D gene TRBD1, 6 bases. Trimming took off 4 bases at V and 3 bases at J, with 12 bases between the two ends. Germline CDR1 and CDR2: KGHSH and LQKENI. The CDR3 has 14 residues. The DNA for the CDR3 is TGTGCCAGCTCACTCTCCACAGGGTACACTGAAGCTTTCTTT. Translated: CASSLSTGYTEAFF.

Here the CDR3 reads CASSVGLAGTYEQYF. The CDR3 nucleotides read TGTGCCAGCAGCGTGGGACTAGCGGGAACCTACGAGCAGTACTTC. This sequence joins TRBV6-6 and TRBJ2-7, with 13 bases matching TRBD2. The CDR3 loop spans 15 amino acids. CDR1 MNHNY and CDR2 SVGAGI come from the germline V gene (reference sequence). V lost 6 bases and J lost 2; bases outside the gene matches: 4.

DNA for the CDR3: TGTGCCAGCATCGGGGGCAATCAGCCCCAGCATTTT. Translating it yields CASIGGNQPQHF. This chain uses TRBV6-5 with TRBJ1-5; the D is unclear. Germline-derived CDR1 and CDR2 are MNHEY and SVGAGI. The V end was cut by 7 bases, the J end by 2 bases, with 6 bases between. The CDR3 has 12 residues.

This clone was picked up many times. The V call is TRBV19, the J call TRBJ2-6, with 11 bases matching TRBD1. The CDR3 has 17 amino acids. Trimming cost V 6 bases and J 1 base; bases outside gene matches: 5. Germline V gene sequence: CDR1 LNHDA, CDR2 SQIVND (reference sequence). CDR3 bases: TGTGCCAGTAGCGCTGGACAGGGGGCATCTGGGGCCAACGTCCTGACTTTC. Translation gives CASSAGQGASGANVLTF.

V is TRBV5-4 and J is TRBJ1-2, with unresolved D. The CDR3 is 13 amino acids. Germline V CDR1 and CDR2: SGHNT, YYREEE (reference sequence). Trimming shortened V by 4 bases and J by 5 bases, and 12 bases separated the two germline ends. CDR3 region: CASSDGNAYGYTF. CDR3 nucleotide sequence: TGTGCCAGCAGCGACGGGAACGCTTATGGCTACACCTTC. The whole variable domain, filled in from reference TRBV5-4 and TRBJ1-2, reads ETGVTQSPTHLIKTRGQQVTLRCSSQSGHNTVSWYQQALGQGPQFIFQYYREEENGRGNFPPRFSGLQFPNYSSELNVNALELDDSALYLCASSDGNAYGYTFGSGTRLTVV.

The rearrangement links TRBV6-6 to TRBJ1-1; 7 nucleotides line up with TRBD1. Trimming removed 7 bases from V and 4 bases from J; junction bases left unmatched: 3. The germline V gene has CDR1 MNHNY and CDR2 SVGAGI (reference sequence). The CDR3 runs 12 residues. The CDR3 nucleotides read TGTGCCAGCAACACAGGGGTCACTGAAGCTTTCTTT. This translates into CASNTGVTEAFF.

The chain is built from TRBV24-1 and TRBJ2-3; the D is unclear. The CDR3 is made up of 14 amino acids. In germline, CDR1 is KGHDR, CDR2 SFDVKD. The V gene lost 9 bases and the J gene lost 4 bases, with 16 bases spanning the gap. For the CDR3, the DNA is TGTGCCACCGGCAGCGCCGAGCCATCAGATACGCAGTATTTT. Translation gives CATGSAEPSDTQYF.

This clone was recorded only once. CDR3 region: CASRPEEGAQKFYEQYF. In nucleotides, the CDR3 is TGTGCCAGCAGGCCAGAAGAGGGGGCTCAAAAATTCTACGAGCAGTACTTC. This rearrangement joins TRBV28 to TRBJ2-7; TRBD1 agrees at 7 bases. There are 17 residues in the CDR3. CDR1 is MDHEN and CDR2 is SYDVKM in the germline V gene. The junction had 17 bases not matched to a gene; V was cut back by 6 bases and J by 3 bases.

This clone has just a few counts. The CDR3 bases are TGTGCCAGCAGCCGTATCGGGACAGGTGAAGCTTTCTTT. Residues: CASSRIGTGEAFF. The gene calls are TRBV7-9 and TRBJ1-1; TRBD1 agrees at 8 bases. CDR1 and CDR2 from the germline V gene are SEHNR and FQNEAQ (reference sequence). The CDR3 spans 13 residues. V gave up 5 bases and J gave up 7 bases; unmatched junction bases: 6.

The V call is TRBV7-9, the J call TRBJ2-1, with TRBD2 identical over 7 bases. This CDR3 has 15 amino acids. V trimming: 3 bases; J trimming: 5 bases; junction bases outside the gene matches: 7. CDR1 and CDR2 (germline): SEHNR, FQNEAQ (reference sequence). The CDR3 region has the DNA TGTGCCAGCAGCTTCCAGCCTAGCGGAGACAATGAGCAGTTCTTC. Encoded protein: CASSFQPSGDNEQFF.

The chain couples TRBV7-8 to TRBJ1-2, with a weak D call TRBD1 (6 bases). Trimming shortened V by 1 base and J by 7 bases, and 13 bases separated the two germline ends. CDR3 length: 14 residues. CDR1 is SGHVS, CDR2 FQNEAQ, per germline. The CDR3 loop is CASSLGRGAVGYTF. DNA of the CDR3: TGTGCCAGCAGCTTAGGTCGGGGGGCGGTTGGCTACACCTTC.

The gene calls are TRBV11-1 and TRBJ2-1, with 9 bases fitting TRBD2. This CDR3 comprises 16 residues. Germline CDR1 and CDR2: SGHAT and FQDESV (reference sequence). V was clipped by 3 bases and J by 3 bases; unmatched bases: 6. CDR3 DNA: TGTGCCAGCAGCTTTCTATCTAGCGGGATCTACAATGAGCAGTTCTTC. Encoded protein: CASSFLSSGIYNEQFF. The complete variable domain, with remaining parts taken from reference TRBV11-1 and TRBJ2-1, reads EAEVAQSPRYKITEKSQAVAFWCDPISGHATLYWYRQILGQGPELLVQFQDESVVDDSQLPKDRFSAERLKGVDSTLKIQPAELGDSAMYLCASSFLSSGIYNEQFFGPGTRLTVL.

The chain uses TRBV4-1 and TRBJ1-1, with D perhaps matching TRBD1 (6 bases). Germline lookup yields CDR1 MGHRA and CDR2 YSYEKL. The CDR3 is 14 residues long. V shed 1 base and J shed 1 base, with 7 bases lying between them. This CDR3 reads CASSQGQENTEAFF. The CDR3 DNA reads TGCGCCAGCAGCCAAGGACAGGAGAACACTGAAGCTTTCTTT.

Worth noting for this clone: Other nucleotide sequences in the sample specify the same CDR3. V gene TRBV12-3 or TRBV12-4 combines with J gene TRBJ2-3; no definite D call. The CDR3 totals 12 residues. V dropped 6 bases and J dropped 2 bases, with 6 bases sitting between them. The CDR3 sequence: CASRADTDTQYF. CDR3 DNA: TGTGCCAGCAGGGCGGACACAGATACGCAGTATTTT.

This clone was observed a single time. The V and J genes are TRBV5-8 and TRBJ1-6, with 7 bases aligning to TRBD1. This CDR3 comprises 15 residues. J lost 7 bases, V lost 4 bases, and 8 bases had no gene match. Germline CDR1 is SGHTS and CDR2 is YDEGEE. The CDR3 loop is CASSLGTVENSPLHF. The CDR3 DNA reads as TGTGCCAGCAGCCTAGGGACAGTAGAAAATTCACCCCTCCACTTT.

This rearrangement joins TRBV15 to TRBJ1-1; D ambiguous. The CDR3 covers 17 residues. Trimming cost V 6 bases and J 0 bases, with 20 bases left between them. Germline values: CDR1 LNHNV, CDR2 YYDKDF (reference sequence). DNA of the CDR3: TGTGCCACCAGTTCAGGCCTGGCTGCCGGCCTGAACACTGAAGCTTTCTTT. Translation: CATSSGLAAGLNTEAFF.

The chain carries TRBV4-1 and TRBJ2-7; D unresolved. The CDR3 runs 11 residues. Germline V gene data show CDR1 as MGHRA and CDR2 as YSYEKL. Trimming removed 3 bases from V and 6 bases from J, with 6 bases in between. The CDR3, as DNA: TGCGCCAGCAGCCAGGCAGGCGAGCAGTACTTC. Its translation is CASSQAGEQYF.

The V and J genes are TRBV5-1 and TRBJ2-1; 10 bases fit TRBD1. The CDR3 totals 15 residues. The J segment lost 3 bases and the V segment lost 4 bases, leaving 4 bases of the junction unmatched. Germline V gives CDR1 SGHRS, CDR2 YFSETQ. Here the CDR3 DNA reads TGCGCCAGCAGCGCTCGGACAGGGGGCTACAATGAGCAGTTCTTC. Its translation: CASSARTGGYNEQFF. The whole variable domain, remainder taken from reference TRBV5-1 and TRBJ2-1, is KAGVTQTPRYLIKTRGQQVTLSCSPISGHRSVSWYQQTPGQGLQFLFEYFSETQRNKGNFPGRFSGRQFSNSRSEMNVSTLELGDSALYLCASSARTGGYNEQFFGPGTRLTVL.

This rearrangement joins TRBV6-6 to TRBJ2-1; 8 nucleotides agree with TRBD2. V was pared by 7 bases and J by 5 bases, with 10 bases of the junction left unmatched. This CDR3 spans 15 amino acids. Germline V gene data show CDR1 as MNHNY and CDR2 as SVGAGI (reference sequence). The CDR3 DNA sequence: TGTGCCAGCACCAAAAGTACTAGCGGCAACAATGAGCAGTTCTTC. Amino acids: CASTKSTSGNNEQFF.

The gene calls are TRBV19 and TRBJ2-2; 8 positions match TRBD1. Looked up from germline, CDR1 is LNHDA and CDR2 is SQIVND (reference sequence). Germline trimming cut 5 bases from V and 5 bases from J; bases unmatched to any gene: 7. The CDR3 is 15 residues long. CDR3 residues: CASSLQGARTGELFF. In DNA, the CDR3 is TGTGCCAGTAGTCTCCAGGGGGCAAGGACCGGGGAGCTGTTTTTT.

The V gene is TRBV3-1 (or the pseudogene TRBV3-2), the J gene TRBJ1-4; tentative D call: TRBD1 (5 bases). The ends were cut back, 5 bases at V and 4 bases at J, with 5 bases in the middle. Germline assignment: CDR1 LGHDT and CDR2 YNNKEL (reference sequence). The CDR3 runs 12 residues. CDR3 protein: CASSRGNEKLFF. CDR3 bases: TGTGCCAGCAGCAGGGGTAATGAAAAACTGTTTTTT.

This rearrangement joins TRBV2 to TRBJ2-3, with 9 bases fitting TRBD2. The CDR3 contains 16 residues. Losses at the gene ends were 5 bases for V and 2 bases for J; bases not matched to a gene: 8. Per the germline V gene, CDR1 is SNHLY and CDR2 is FYNNEI. The CDR3 here is CASSRSAGGTTDTQYF. The CDR3, as DNA: TGTGCCAGCAGTCGTTCAGCGGGAGGCACCACAGATACGCAGTATTTT. The full variable domain, rest sourced from reference TRBV2 and TRBJ2-3, is EPEVTQTPSHQVTQMGQEVILRCVPISNHLYFYWYRQILGQKVEFLVSFYNNEISEKSEIFDDQFSVERPDGSNFTLKIRSTKLEDSAMYFCASSRSAGGTTDTQYFGPGTRLTVL.

The CDR3 loop is CASSTTGAEGNTIYF. Here the CDR3 DNA reads TGCGCCAGCAGCACGACAGGGGCGGAAGGAAACACCATATATTTT. The chain employs TRBV5-1 and TRBJ1-3; 8 bases line up with TRBD1. Germline V lookup: CDR1 SGHRS, CDR2 YFSETQ. CDR3 length equals 15 residues. The V gene end was trimmed by 4 bases and the J gene end by 4 bases; junction bases not matched to a gene: 7.

The rearrangement uses TRBV20-1 and TRBJ2-3; D is uncertain. The CDR3 runs to 11 residues. Germline V gives CDR1 DFQATT, CDR2 SNEGSKA (reference sequence). Trimming cost V 6 bases and J 6 bases, with 10 bases left between them. The CDR3 is CSAQVDDTQYF. Written as DNA, the CDR3 is TGCAGTGCCCAGGTGGATGATACGCAGTATTTT.